Below, 18 T cell receptor beta chains from the same sample are listed, as sequenced in a study of OX40 agonist ivuxolimab in advanced cancers. Measured with immunoSEQ multiplex PCR; TCRdb has only the in-frame clones, and not every one. The sample lists approximately 100,000 clones; less than 95% were seen once. Sample: CD4+ or CD8+ T cells sorted from blood, taken in a trial of the OX40 agonist ivuxolimab. The receptors come from an adult with an advanced solid tumor such as melanoma, head and neck, liver or kidney cancer.

The gene calls are TRBV5-1 and TRBJ2-2; D possibly corresponds to TRBD2 (6 bases). Per the germline V gene, CDR1 is SGHRS and CDR2 is YFSETQ. The V gene lost 1 base and the J gene lost 6 bases, with 16 bases spanning the gap. This CDR3 comprises 16 residues. The CDR3 DNA follows: TGCGCCAGCAGCTTGCGGAGCGGCGGAGGGGCCGGGGAGCTGTTTTTT. Protein sequence: CASSLRSGGGAGELFF.

V is TRBV5-4 and J is TRBJ2-7; D not resolved. The ends were cut back, 3 bases at V and 6 bases at J, with 19 bases in the middle. This CDR3 has 15 amino acids. CDR1 is SGHNT, CDR2 YYREEE, per germline (reference sequence). CDR3 amino acids: CASSSESRATLEQYF. CDR3 nucleotide sequence: TGTGCCAGCAGCTCGGAGTCTAGAGCAACCCTCGAGCAGTACTTC.

The V call is TRBV7-9, the J call TRBJ1-1; 11 bases map to TRBD1. Per the germline V gene, CDR1 is SEHNR and CDR2 is FQNEAQ (reference sequence). The CDR3 runs to 13 residues. The junction had 6 bases not matched to a gene; V was cut back by 5 bases and J by 10 bases. The CDR3 is CASSRTGGRGAFF. CDR3 nucleotide sequence: TGTGCCAGCAGCAGGACAGGGGGCAGGGGAGCTTTCTTT.

The sample holds a few counts of this clone. The chain recombines TRBV28 with TRBJ1-1, with 7 bases aligning to TRBD1. V shed 7 bases, J shed 1 base, and the junction held 9 bases outside the gene matches. CDR3 size: 15 residues. The germline V gene encodes CDR1 MDHEN and CDR2 SYDVKM. The CDR3 bases are TGTGCCAGCACCGAGTTAGAGGGGGCGAACACTGAAGCTTTCTTT. It yields the protein CASTELEGANTEAFF.

This clone appeared once. The chain recombines TRBV19 with TRBJ2-7; D is perhaps TRBD1 (6 bases). Germline V lookup: CDR1 LNHDA, CDR2 SQIVND (reference sequence). This CDR3 contains 14 residues. The ends were cut back, 3 bases at V and 2 bases at J, with 11 bases in the middle. The CDR3 nucleotides read TGTGCCAGTAGTATTGGTCAGGGGACCTACGAGCAGTACTTC. The encoded protein is CASSIGQGTYEQYF.

The V and J genes are TRBV15 and TRBJ2-3; 8 bases align to TRBD1. The V gene end was trimmed by 4 bases and the J gene end by 5 bases; junction bases not matched to a gene: 8. Germline-derived CDR1 and CDR2 are LNHNV and YYDKDF (reference sequence). The CDR3 is 15 amino acids. In DNA, the CDR3 is TGTGCCACCAGCATACAGGGGGGTGGTGGAGATACGCAGTATTTT. Protein sequence: CATSIQGGGGDTQYF.

V gene TRBV6-5 combines with J gene TRBJ2-6; D remains ambiguous. In germline, CDR1 is MNHEY, CDR2 SVGAGI. The V end was cut by 10 bases, the J end by 10 bases, with 5 bases between. The CDR3 contains 9 residues. CDR3 nucleotide sequence: TGTGCCACGAAAAACGTCCTGACTTTC. Its protein is CATKNVLTF.

This chain's CDR3 is CASSAGFRTGELFF. CDR3 bases: TGTGCCAGCAGCGCAGGGTTCCGCACCGGGGAGCTGTTTTTT. The chain combines TRBV28 with TRBJ2-2, with TRBD1 as a possible D gene (5 bases). Germline values: CDR1 MDHEN, CDR2 SYDVKM. The CDR3 spans 14 residues. The ends were cut back, 6 bases at V and 4 bases at J, with 12 bases in the middle.

The genes are TRBV10-1 and TRBJ2-7; perhaps TRBD1 as D (6 bases). The germline CDR1 and CDR2 sequences are WNHNN and SYGVQD (reference sequence). V gave up 0 bases and J gave up 2 bases, with 11 bases separating them. This CDR3 comprises 15 residues. The DNA for the CDR3 is TGCGCCAGCAGTGAGTCAACAGGGACACCCTACGAGCAGTACTTC. Its protein product is CASSESTGTPYEQYF.

This clone was counted a few times. The V and J genes are TRBV11-2 and TRBJ2-7; D uncertain. The length of the CDR3 is 14 residues. Deletions cut 5 bases from V and 1 base from J, with 12 bases between. CDR1 SGHAT and CDR2 FQNNGV come from the germline V gene. The CDR3 nucleotides read TGTGCCAGCAGCGACCAAACTAAATCCTACGAGCAGTACTTC. This gives the protein CASSDQTKSYEQYF. Looking up the rest from reference TRBV11-2 and TRBJ2-7 gives the full variable domain: EAGVAQSPRYKIIEKRQSVAFWCNPISGHATLYWYQQILGQGPKLLIQFQNNGVVDDSQLPKDRFSAERLKGVDSTLKIQPAKLEDSAVYLCASSDQTKSYEQYFGPGTRLTVT.

The V gene is TRBV4-3, the J gene TRBJ2-6; the D is unclear. The CDR3 spans 16 residues. With 1 base removed from V and 0 bases from J, the gap between germline ends came to 7 bases. Germline V gene data show CDR1 as LGHNA and CDR2 as YSLEER. The CDR3, as DNA: TGCGCCAGCAGCCAAGGACATGACTCTGGGGCCAACGTCCTGACTTTC. Translating it yields CASSQGHDSGANVLTF.

The chain has TRBV27 and TRBJ2-3; D is unclear. Trimming pared 6 bases from V and 0 bases from J, leaving 13 bases between. The CDR3 contains 15 residues. Germline assignment: CDR1 MNHEY and CDR2 SMNVEV (reference sequence). This CDR3 reads CASSQKISSTDTQYF. The CDR3 DNA follows: TGTGCCAGCAGCCAAAAGATATCTAGCACAGATACGCAGTATTTT.

This rearrangement joins TRBV29-1 to TRBJ2-3, with D perhaps matching TRBD2 (6 bases). The CDR3 consists of 18 residues. Germline-derived CDR1 and CDR2 are SQVTM and ANQGSEA. Here the CDR3 reads CSPTTSRSGQISTDTQYF. The CDR3 bases are TGCAGTCCAACTACTAGCAGAAGTGGCCAAATCAGCACAGATACGCAGTATTTT.

This sequence joins TRBV5-1 and TRBJ1-4; 12 bases match TRBD1. With V trimmed by 4 bases and J by 4 bases, 11 bases remained unmatched. CDR1 and CDR2 from the germline V gene are SGHRS and YFSETQ. The CDR3 runs 18 residues. The CDR3 protein is CASSRGGTGGPVNEKLFF. The CDR3 region has the DNA TGCGCCAGCAGCCGAGGTGGGACAGGGGGCCCAGTTAATGAAAAACTGTTTTTT.

This chain connects TRBV11-2 to TRBJ1-3; D uncertain. This CDR3 is 18 amino acids long. V lost 5 bases to trimming and J lost 0 bases, with 20 bases between them. The germline V gene encodes CDR1 SGHAT and CDR2 FQNNGV. The CDR3 reads CASSLTPGWGSSGNTIYF. In DNA, the CDR3 is TGTGCCAGCAGCCTAACACCCGGTTGGGGTTCCTCTGGAAACACCATATATTTT.

The chain uses TRBV18 and TRBJ1-4; no clear D gene. The length of the CDR3 is 13 residues. Between the trimmed V and J ends, which lost 2 bases and 11 bases, there was a span of 12 bases. In germline, CDR1 is KGHSH, CDR2 LQKENI. The CDR3 is CASSPDDGGKLFF. The CDR3 DNA is TGTGCCAGCTCACCAGACGATGGAGGGAAACTGTTTTTT.

The rearrangement links TRBV4-2 to TRBJ1-1; 8 bases align to TRBD1. CDR1 is LGHNA, CDR2 YNFKEQ, per germline. Trimming cost V 2 bases and J 3 bases; bases outside gene matches: 5. The CDR3 loop spans 15 amino acids. The CDR3 region has the DNA TGTGCCAGCAGCCAACCAGACAGGGGCGACACTGAAGCTTTCTTT. This encodes CASSQPDRGDTEAFF.

The chain carries TRBV5-1 and TRBJ2-2; possibly TRBD1 or TRBD2 for D (6 bases each). From germline, CDR1 is SGHRS and CDR2 YFSETQ. Trimming stripped 2 bases from V and 1 base from J, with 12 bases between. This CDR3 is built from 16 residues. CDR3 sequence reads: CASSLNAGQNTGELFF. CDR3 DNA sequence: TGCGCCAGCAGCTTAAATGCGGGACAGAACACCGGGGAGCTGTTTTTT.